The TCR beta chain described here comes from a study of T-cell memory formation after mild COVID-19. The germline V gene has CDR1 ENHRY and CDR2 SYGVKD. This CDR3 has 16 residues. The V and J ends lost 5 bases and 2 bases, in that order; junction bases with no gene match: 9. This clonotype was found a few times. TCRdb independently ran MiXCR on the 5' RACE reads; one entry per CDR3 protein. The repertoire holds fewer than 400,000 distinct CDR3 sequences, with over 10% as singletons. Sequencing was done on a sample of PBMCs or a T cell subset sorted from them (not recorded which). The clonotype originates from a man between 18 and 29 years old who had mild COVID-19 (a few samples of this study predate the infection). Cell type and time point are not known. The gene calls are TRBV10-3 and TRBJ2-1; TRBD2 matches at 7 bases. CDR3 coding DNA: TGTGCCATCAGTACCCTTTCCGCGGGGGCCTACAATGAGCAGTTCTTC. Its protein is CAISTLSAGAYNEQFF.